This T cell receptor (beta chain) was found in a study of human T cells and chemical hapten exposure listed by TCRdb under 2021. About the full investigation: Libraries were combined into a pool for sequencing, and differences in TCR yield between samples came mainly from small differences in library volumes within the pool. This study followed changes in the peripheral blood TCR repertoire in vivo during primary and secondary sensitization of alopecia patients to the hapten diphenylcyclopropenone (DPC). For every blood RNA sample, sequencing covered both the TCR alpha and TCR beta chains. Study-level results and caveats: Repeated subsampling changed both the strength of the expansion versus patch-test correlation and the threshold at which the correlation became significant. DPC sensitization did not change the number of TCRs with a frequency above 1 in 1000, and there was no evidence of changes in global repertoire structure.

The library was prepared using RACE. The sequencer listed for this sample is NextSeq 500. During library preparation, unique molecular identifiers were attached to individual cDNA molecules so that TCRs could be counted in a quantitative, reproducible way. On the authors' methods: The median number of TCRs per sample was approximately 98,000, ranging from about 20,000 to 690,600. The Decombinator software suite was used to annotate the V, J and CDR3 of the TCR reads. Every sample was subsampled to the same number of TCRs (28,000) for the PS versus PT1 abundance plots. Expanded TCRs were defined as absent before sensitization and observed at least eight times at the 2-week time point. Starting from the raw public reads, TCRdb applied fastp trimming at Q25, assembled clones with MiXCR and retained in-frame beta chains. Each CDR3 protein appears once, grouped with its most common genes and DNA. The V and J calls follow TCRdb's processing rather than the paper's. The sample table holds about 45,000 distinct CDR3 sequences, of which 3.5% to 4.5% were seen once. The ten largest clones take up about 1.5% of the sample.

This specimen's time point label, interpreted: healthy volunteer bleed at 2 weeks. Unfractionated whole blood was collected in Tempus Blood RNA tubes, and total RNA was extracted from that blood. As TCR sequencing controls, a handful of healthy volunteers were used, with blood taken at day 0, 2 weeks and 6 weeks. CDR1 and CDR2 are read off the germline V gene as MNHEY and SVGAGI. The CDR3 runs 17 amino acids, cysteine and phenylalanine included. Here the CDR3 DNA is all that survives: 51 bases in frame from base 1. V gives up 4 bases and J gives up 4 bases, and the segment between their germline ends measures 19 bases. This clonotype was recorded many times. Its antigen is still unknown. No base quality values were provided; no much bigger clone lies one nucleotide off.

The sequenced sample consisted of whole blood. The receptor was derived from a female donor in good health. Some clones in this sample may be carry-over from other donors' samples. The sequence joins TRBV6-5 to TRBJ2-2, and TRBD2 may be the D gene, going by 7 matching bases. The CDR3 protein sequence reads: CASSSTGGPRGTGELFF. The DNA sequence is as follows: TGTGCCAGCAGTTCTACGGGGGGCCCCCGGGGCACCGGGGAGCTGTTTTTT.